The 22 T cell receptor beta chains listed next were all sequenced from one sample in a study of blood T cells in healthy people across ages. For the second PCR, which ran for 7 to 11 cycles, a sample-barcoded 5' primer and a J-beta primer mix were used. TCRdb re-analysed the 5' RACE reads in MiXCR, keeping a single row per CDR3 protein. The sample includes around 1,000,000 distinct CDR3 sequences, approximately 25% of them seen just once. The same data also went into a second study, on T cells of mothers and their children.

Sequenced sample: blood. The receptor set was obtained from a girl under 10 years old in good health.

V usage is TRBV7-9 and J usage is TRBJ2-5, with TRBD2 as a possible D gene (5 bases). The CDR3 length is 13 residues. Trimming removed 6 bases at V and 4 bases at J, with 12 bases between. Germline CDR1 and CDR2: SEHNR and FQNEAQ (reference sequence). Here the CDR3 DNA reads TGTGCCAGCAGGGAAAGCGGTGGAGAGACCCAGTACTTC. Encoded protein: CASRESGGETQYF.

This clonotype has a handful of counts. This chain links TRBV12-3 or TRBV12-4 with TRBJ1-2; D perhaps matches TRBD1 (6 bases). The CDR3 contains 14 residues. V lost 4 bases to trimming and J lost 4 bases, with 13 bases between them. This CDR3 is CASSSPDSLYGYTF. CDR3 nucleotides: TGTGCCAGCAGTTCCCCGGACAGCCTCTATGGCTACACCTTC.

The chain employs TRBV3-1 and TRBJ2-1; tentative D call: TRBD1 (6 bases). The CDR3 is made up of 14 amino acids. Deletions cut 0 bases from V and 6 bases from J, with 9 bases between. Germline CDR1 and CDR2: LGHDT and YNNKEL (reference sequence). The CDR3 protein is CASSQDQQGNEQFF. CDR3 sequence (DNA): TGTGCCAGCAGCCAAGATCAACAGGGCAATGAGCAGTTCTTC.

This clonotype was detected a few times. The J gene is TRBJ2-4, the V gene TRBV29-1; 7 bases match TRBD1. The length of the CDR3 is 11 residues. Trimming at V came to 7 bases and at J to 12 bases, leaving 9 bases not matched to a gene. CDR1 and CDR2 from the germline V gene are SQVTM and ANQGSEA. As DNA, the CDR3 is TGCAGCGCCCAAAGACAGGGAGCTCAGTACTTC. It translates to CSAQRQGAQYF.

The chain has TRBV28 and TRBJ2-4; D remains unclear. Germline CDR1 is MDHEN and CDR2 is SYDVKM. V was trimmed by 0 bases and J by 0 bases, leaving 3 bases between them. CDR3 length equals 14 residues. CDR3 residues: CASSLWTAKNIQYF. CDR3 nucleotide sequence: TGTGCCAGCAGTTTATGGACAGCCAAAAACATTCAGTACTTC.

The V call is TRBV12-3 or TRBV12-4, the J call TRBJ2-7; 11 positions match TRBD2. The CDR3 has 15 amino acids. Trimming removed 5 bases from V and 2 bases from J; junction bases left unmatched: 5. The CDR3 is CASSRRTSGPYEQYF. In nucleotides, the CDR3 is TGTGCCAGCAGTCGCCGGACTAGCGGGCCCTACGAGCAGTACTTC.

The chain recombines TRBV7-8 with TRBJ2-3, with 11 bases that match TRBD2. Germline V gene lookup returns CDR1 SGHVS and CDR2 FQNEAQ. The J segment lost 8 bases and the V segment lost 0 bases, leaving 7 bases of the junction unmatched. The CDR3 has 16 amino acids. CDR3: CASSLAIAGGPATQYF. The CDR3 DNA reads TGTGCCAGCAGCTTAGCGATAGCGGGGGGGCCAGCTACGCAGTATTTT.

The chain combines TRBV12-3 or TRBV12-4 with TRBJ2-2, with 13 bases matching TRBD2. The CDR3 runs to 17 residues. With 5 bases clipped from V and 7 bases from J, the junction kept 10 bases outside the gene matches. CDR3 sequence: CASSPTSGRDLGGELFF. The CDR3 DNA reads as TGTGCCAGCAGTCCAACTAGCGGGAGGGACCTTGGCGGGGAGCTGTTTTTT.

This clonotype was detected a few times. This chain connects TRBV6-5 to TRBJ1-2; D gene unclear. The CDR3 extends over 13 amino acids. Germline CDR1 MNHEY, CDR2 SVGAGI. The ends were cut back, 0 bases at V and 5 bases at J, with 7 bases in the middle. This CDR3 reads CASSYSLVYGYTF. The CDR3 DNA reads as TGTGCCAGCAGTTACTCATTGGTTTATGGCTACACCTTC.

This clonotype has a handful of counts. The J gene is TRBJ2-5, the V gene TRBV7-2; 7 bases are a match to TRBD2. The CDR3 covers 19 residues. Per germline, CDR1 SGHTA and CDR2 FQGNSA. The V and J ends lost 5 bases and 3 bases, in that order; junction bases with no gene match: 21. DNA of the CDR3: TGTGCCAGCAGCATAGGTCGGGAAATTCGAAAAACTAGCGAAGAGACCCAGTACTTC. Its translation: CASSIGREIRKTSEETQYF.

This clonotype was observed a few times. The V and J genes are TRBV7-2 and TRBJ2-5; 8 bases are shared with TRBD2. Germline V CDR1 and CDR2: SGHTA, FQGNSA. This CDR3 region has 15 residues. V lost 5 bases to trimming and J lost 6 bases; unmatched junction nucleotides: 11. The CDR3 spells CASSNGGGLTQTQYF. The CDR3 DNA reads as TGTGCCAGCAGCAACGGGGGGGGTCTTACCCAGACCCAGTACTTC.

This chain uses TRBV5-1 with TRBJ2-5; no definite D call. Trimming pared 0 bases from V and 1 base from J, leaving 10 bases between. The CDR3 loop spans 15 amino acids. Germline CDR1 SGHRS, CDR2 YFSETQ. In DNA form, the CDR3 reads TGCGCCAGCAGCTTGGCCTGGGCGAGCCAAGAGACCCAGTACTTC. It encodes CASSLAWASQETQYF.

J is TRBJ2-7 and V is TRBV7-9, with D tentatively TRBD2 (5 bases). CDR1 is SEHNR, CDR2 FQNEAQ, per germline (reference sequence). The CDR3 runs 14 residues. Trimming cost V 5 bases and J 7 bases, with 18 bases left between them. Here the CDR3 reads CASSRAASEIEQYF. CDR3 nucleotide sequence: TGTGCCAGCAGCCGAGCGGCTTCGGAGATTGAGCAGTACTTC.

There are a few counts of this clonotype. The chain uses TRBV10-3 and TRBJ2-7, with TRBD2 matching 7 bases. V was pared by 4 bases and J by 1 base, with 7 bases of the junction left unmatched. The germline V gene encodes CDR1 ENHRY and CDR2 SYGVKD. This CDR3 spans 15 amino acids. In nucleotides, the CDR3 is TGTGCCATCAGTGCAAAGGCGGGGGAGTCCTACGAGCAGTACTTC. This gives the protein CAISAKAGESYEQYF.

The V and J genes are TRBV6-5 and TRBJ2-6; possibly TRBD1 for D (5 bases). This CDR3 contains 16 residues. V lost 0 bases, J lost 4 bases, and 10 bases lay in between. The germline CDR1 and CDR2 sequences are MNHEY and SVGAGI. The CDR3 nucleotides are TGTGCCAGCAGTTACTCCAGGGCGAACGGGGCCAACGTCCTGACTTTC. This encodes CASSYSRANGANVLTF.

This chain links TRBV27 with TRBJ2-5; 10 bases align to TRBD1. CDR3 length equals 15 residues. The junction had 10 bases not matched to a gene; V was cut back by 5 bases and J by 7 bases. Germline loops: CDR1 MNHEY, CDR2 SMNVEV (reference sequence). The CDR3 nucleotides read TGTGCCAGCAGTCCGGGACAGGGGCCTTTTCGGACCCAGTACTTC. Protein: CASSPGQGPFRTQYF.

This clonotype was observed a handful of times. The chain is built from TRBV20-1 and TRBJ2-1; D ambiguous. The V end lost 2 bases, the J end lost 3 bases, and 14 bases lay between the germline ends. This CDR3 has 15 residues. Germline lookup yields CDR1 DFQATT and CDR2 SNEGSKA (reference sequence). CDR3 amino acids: CSARSNSHHYNEQFF. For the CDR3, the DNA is TGCAGTGCTAGAAGTAACAGCCACCACTACAATGAGCAGTTCTTC.

Here the CDR3 reads CASSRVLGSYEQYF. The CDR3 nucleotides are TGTGCCAGCAGCAGGGTGCTTGGTTCCTACGAGCAGTACTTC. The chain employs TRBV14 and TRBJ2-5; unclear D gene. The tail of the sequence fits TRBJ2-7 better, so the J call may be wrong. From germline, CDR1 is SGHDN and CDR2 FVKESK. The CDR3 sequence is 14 residues long.

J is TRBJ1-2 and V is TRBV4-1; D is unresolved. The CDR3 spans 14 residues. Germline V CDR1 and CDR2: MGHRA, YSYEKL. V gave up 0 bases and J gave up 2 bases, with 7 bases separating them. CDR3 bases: TGCGCCAGCAGCCAAGATCCAGGCAACTATGGCTACACCTTC. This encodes CASSQDPGNYGYTF.

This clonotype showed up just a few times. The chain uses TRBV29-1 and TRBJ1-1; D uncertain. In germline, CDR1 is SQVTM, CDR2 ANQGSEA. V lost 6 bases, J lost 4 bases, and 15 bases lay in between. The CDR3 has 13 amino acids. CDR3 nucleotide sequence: TGCAGCGTCCCGCTTGAAGGGAGCACTGAAGCTTTCTTT. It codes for CSVPLEGSTEAFF.

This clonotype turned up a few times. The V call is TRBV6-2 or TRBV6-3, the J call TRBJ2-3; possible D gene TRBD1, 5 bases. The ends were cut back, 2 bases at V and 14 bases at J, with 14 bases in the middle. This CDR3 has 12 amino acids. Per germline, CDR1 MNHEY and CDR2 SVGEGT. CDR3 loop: CASSYGAAKSYF. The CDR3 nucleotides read TGTGCCAGCAGTTACGGGGCGGCGAAATCGTATTTT.

The CDR3: CASSPAPTTF. As DNA, the CDR3 is TGTGCCAGCAGTCCCGCCCCCACCACCTTC. The chain couples TRBV28 to TRBJ1-2; D is ambiguous. CDR1 and CDR2 (germline): MDHEN, SYDVKM. V was cut by 5 bases and J by 13 bases, with 11 bases left in between. The CDR3 has 10 residues.